The entry that follows covers one TCR beta chain sequence. This record comes from a study of control samples from healthy donors and cancer patients. Repertoires were generated with immunoSEQ multiplex PCR, while TCRdb's copy carries only in-frame clones and drops some. The repertoire holds some 150,000 clones, nearly 96% seen once, with approximately 1% in the top ten. V was trimmed by 6 bases and J by 2 bases, leaving 10 bases between them. Germline-derived CDR1 and CDR2 are MNHNY and SVGAGI (reference sequence). CDR3 length: 14 amino acids. Sequencing was performed on blood. V gene TRBV6-6 combines with J gene TRBJ1-4; weak D call: TRBD1 (5 bases). The receptor was derived from a woman in her thirties in good health. Here the CDR3 reads CASRIRETNEKLFF. The DNA of the CDR3 is TGTGCCAGCAGAATCAGGGAGACTAATGAAAAACTGTTTTTT.